This paragraph reports one T cell receptor (beta chain). These data belong to a study of radiotherapy plus CTLA-4 blockade in lung cancer. The data were produced by immunoSEQ multiplex PCR, yet TCRdb's version contains in-frame clones alone and is incomplete. The sample lists approximately 94,000 clones, around 80% seen once, with roughly 25% in the top ten. V dropped 4 bases and J dropped 8; count of bases not matched to a gene: 12. CDR1 and CDR2 from the germline V gene are SGHNT and YYREEE (reference sequence). This CDR3 has 16 amino acids. This material consisted of peripheral blood, taken from a patient treated with radiotherapy plus ipilimumab. The TCR was taken from a human donor with non-small cell lung cancer that progressed on radiotherapy plus ipilimumab. The chain is built from TRBV5-4 and TRBJ1-4; 9 bases are a match to TRBD1. Written as DNA, the CDR3 is TGTGCCAGCAGCGCCCACAGGGGACAGGGCGCGGAAAAACTGTTTTTT. Encoded protein: CASSAHRGQGAEKLFF.